These 3 T cell receptor beta chains share one sample of origin, sequenced in a study of T cells in tuberculosis. Repertoires were generated with immunoSEQ multiplex PCR, while TCRdb's copy carries only in-frame clones and drops some. Seen here are roughly 34,000 clones, around 95% observed once, and the top ten hold approximately 2.5%. Sequenced sample: PBMCs. The source is a donor between 5 and 29 years old with latent tuberculosis or without tuberculosis infection.

This clone was recorded only once. The chain employs TRBV19 and TRBJ2-7; 8 bases align to TRBD2. This CDR3 has 13 amino acids. V shed 10 bases, J shed 1 base, and the junction held 6 bases outside the gene matches. Looked up from germline, CDR1 is LNHDA and CDR2 is SQIVND (reference sequence). The CDR3 protein is CATKAGESYEQYF. The CDR3 DNA is TGTGCCACCAAAGCGGGAGAGTCCTACGAGCAGTACTTC.

The chain is built from TRBV6-1 and TRBJ2-7, with a possible D match to TRBD1 (5 bases). Germline assignment: CDR1 MNHNS and CDR2 SASEGT. Deletions cut 7 bases from V and 10 bases from J, with 17 bases between. CDR3 length: 12 residues. The CDR3 here is CASTTRVGPQYF. The CDR3 nucleotides are TGTGCCAGCACTACCAGGGTTGGCCCCCAGTACTTC.

In this sample, this clone turned up once. J is TRBJ2-3 and V is TRBV4-1; 10 bases line up with TRBD2. There are 19 residues in the CDR3. Trimming took 4 bases from V and 4 from J; bases not matched to a gene: 17. Germline V gene sequence: CDR1 MGHRA, CDR2 YSYEKL. The CDR3 DNA sequence: TGCGCCAGCAGCCCACTCCGAGCGGGAGGGCCTGGAAAAGCAGATACGCAGTATTTT. Protein product: CASSPLRAGGPGKADTQYF.